What follows are 23 T cell receptor beta chains derived from one specimen sequenced in a study of tumor-infiltrating lymphocytes in primary liver carcinoma. Out of unsorted whole blood came the blood RNA, and germline DNA was extracted as well. Using a constant-region primer together with ProtoScript II reverse transcriptase, TCR beta cDNA was made from 450 to 600 ng of total RNA. Sequencing libraries for TCR beta derived from three nested multiplex PCR rounds that used slightly modified ARM-PCR. A C-beta reverse primer and TRBV1-TRBV30 forward primers served in each of the first two PCR rounds, at approximately 10 cycles apiece. Using its own MiXCR run on the multiplex PCR reads, TCRdb lists one record per CDR3 protein. Of around 330,000 distinct CDR3 sequences listed, 65% are singletons. Sequencing was done on a sample of peripheral blood. These receptors all stem from a man aged 40-55 years with primary liver carcinoma and hepatitis B virus infection.

This clonotype was observed once. At one boundary the junction diverges from the germline segment, which might be a read error. For the CDR3, the DNA is TGTGCCAGCAGTTACTCGTCAGGGCTCTTTAACATTGAAGCTTTCTTT. It yields the protein CASSYSSGLFNIEAFF. The chain combines TRBV6-5 with TRBJ1-1, with D possibly being TRBD1 (5 bases). CDR1 MNHEY and CDR2 SVGAGI come from the germline V gene. The CDR3 is made up of 16 amino acids.

This clonotype was detected ten times or more. V usage is TRBV11-1 and J usage is TRBJ2-5, with TRBD2 identical over 7 bases. Germline V CDR1 and CDR2: SGHAT, FQDESV (reference sequence). The CDR3 has 11 amino acids. Germline trimming cut 11 bases from V and 0 bases from J; bases unmatched to any gene: 0. The CDR3, as DNA: TGTGCCGGGGGGGACCAAGAGACCCAGTACTTC. This gives the protein CAGGDQETQYF. The whole variable domain, remainder taken from reference TRBV11-1 and TRBJ2-5, is EAEVAQSPRYKITEKSQAVAFWCDPISGHATLYWYRQILGQGPELLVQFQDESVVDDSQLPKDRFSAERLKGVDSTLKIQPAELGDSAMYLCAGGDQETQYFGPGTRLLVL.

A single count supports this clonotype. The junction differs from germline at one of its ends, possibly a read error. The J gene is TRBJ1-1, the V gene TRBV4-2; unclear D gene. This CDR3 is 14 amino acids long. Germline CDR1 LGHNA, CDR2 YNFKEQ. The CDR3 here is CSSSAAGGNTEAFF. In nucleotides, the CDR3 is TGTTCCAGCAGCGCAGCGGGTGGGAACACTGAAGCTTTCTTT.

As concerns this clonotype: Compared with germline, one end of the junction differs, possibly owing to a read error. The chain is built from TRBV11-2 and TRBJ2-3, with TRBD2 matching over 10 bases. The CDR3 contains 15 residues. The germline V gene encodes CDR1 SGHAT and CDR2 FQNNGV. CDR3 nucleotides: TGTGCCAACAGCTTGCTAGCGGGAGCGACAGATACGCAGTATTTT. This encodes CANSLLAGATDTQYF.

This sequence joins TRBV5-1 and TRBJ2-3; D might be TRBD1 or TRBD2, each matching 5 bases. The CDR3 is 15 amino acids. The V end lost 0 bases, the J end lost 4 bases, and 12 bases lay between the germline ends. Per germline, CDR1 SGHRS and CDR2 YFSETQ. CDR3 in amino acids: CASSLDGAGPDTQYF. As DNA, the CDR3 is TGCGCCAGCAGCTTGGACGGGGCAGGCCCAGATACGCAGTATTTT.

The J gene is TRBJ2-7, the V gene TRBV7-8, with D maybe TRBD2 (6 bases). Trimming took 9 bases from V and 1 from J, leaving 16 bases between them. Looked up from germline, CDR1 is SGHVS and CDR2 is FQNEAQ. This CDR3 is 14 amino acids long. The CDR3 region is CASSGRDPSYEQYF. The CDR3 region has the DNA TGTGCCAGTAGCGGTCGGGACCCATCCTACGAGCAGTACTTC. The variable domain in full, with the rest retrieved from reference TRBV7-8 and TRBJ2-7, is GAGVSQSPRYKVAKRGQDVALRCDPISGHVSLFWYQQALGQGPEFLTYFQNEAQLDKSGLPSDRFFAERPEGSVSTLKIQRTQQEDSAVYLCASSGRDPSYEQYFGPGTRLTVT.

This rearrangement joins TRBV11-2 to TRBJ1-2; a possible D gene is TRBD1 (5 bases). The CDR3 extends over 13 amino acids. Germline V gene lookup returns CDR1 SGHAT and CDR2 FQNNGV. Trimming left V 5 bases short and J 8 bases short, with 15 bases between. The CDR3 is CASSPAGLGGYTF. The CDR3 DNA reads TGTGCCAGCAGCCCGGCAGGGCTGGGAGGCTACACCTTC.

About this clonotype itself: This clone may be a read error of a much larger clone one base away. J is TRBJ2-1 and V is TRBV12-3 or TRBV12-4, with 10 nucleotides matching TRBD1. This CDR3 has 14 amino acids. V trimming: 3 bases; J trimming: 10 bases; junction bases outside the gene matches: 6. CDR3 nucleotide sequence: TGTGCCAGCAGTTTCGGGACAGGGGCCTACGAGCAGTTCTTC. Its protein product is CASSFGTGAYEQFF.

This clonotype was counted a single time. The conserved final phenylalanine or tryptophan is absent from the CDR3, which likely points to a read error. The rearrangement joins TRBV7-9 to TRBJ2-5; tentatively, D is TRBD1 (5 bases). CDR3 length: 13 amino acids. Germline CDR1 SEHNR, CDR2 FQNEAQ (reference sequence). The V end lost 5 bases, the J end lost 4 bases, and 11 bases lay between the germline ends. CDR3 bases: TGTGCCAGCAGCCACCCGCAGGGAGAGACCCAGTACGTC. Protein sequence: CASSHPQGETQYV.

This clonotype has just one count. The junction differs from germline at one of its ends, possibly a read error. V usage is TRBV29-1 and J usage is TRBJ2-7, with D possibly matching TRBD1 (6 bases). This CDR3 has 13 residues. Germline loops: CDR1 SQVTM, CDR2 ANQGSEA. CDR3 loop: CSVARTGFYEHYF. The CDR3 DNA reads TGCAGCGTGGCCAGAACAGGGTTCTACGAGCACTACTTC.

About this clonotype: The missing conserved phenylalanine or tryptophan at the end of this CDR3 makes a read error likely. The chain joins TRBV11-2 to TRBJ2-3; D call uncertain. Matching the DNA end better, TRBJ1-5 makes the J call doubtful. This CDR3 is 18 amino acids long. Per the germline V gene, CDR1 is SGHAT and CDR2 is FQNNGV. CDR3 nucleotides: TGTGCCAGCAGCTTACTATATGGAGCACGCTTATCCCATGACGAGCAGCATTAT. This sequence encodes CASSLLYGARLSHDEQHY.

As for this clonotype: One junction end disagrees with the germline gene, perhaps due to a read error. V is TRBV6-6 and J is TRBJ1-2, with D possibly TRBD1 on 5 matching bases. Germline V gene lookup returns CDR1 MNHNY and CDR2 SVGAGI (reference sequence). This CDR3 has 14 amino acids. The CDR3 loop is CASSYLGRDYGFTF. The CDR3 region has the DNA TGTGCCAGCAGTTATCTGGGGCGCGACTATGGCTTCACCTTC.

A word on this clonotype: A read error may explain this, as a much larger clone is one base away. As the CDR3 is not closed by the conserved phenylalanine or tryptophan, this likely results from a read error. The CDR3 loop reads CASSLALLRNHNEQFI. CDR3 DNA sequence: TGTGCCAGCAGTTTAGCTCTCCTGAGAAATCACAATGAGCAGTTCATC. The chain combines TRBV12-3 or TRBV12-4 with TRBJ2-1; D ambiguous. Trimming removed 0 bases from V and 5 bases from J, with 14 bases in between. The CDR3 contains 16 residues.

This clonotype showed up many times. For the CDR3, the DNA is TGCGCCAGCAGATCTAGCGGGAGTAACGAGCAGTACTTC. Residues: CASRSSGSNEQYF. The chain uses TRBV10-2 and TRBJ2-7; 10 bases fit TRBD2. J was trimmed by 5 bases and V by 6 bases; bases with no gene match: 4. This CDR3 spans 13 amino acids. Per the germline V gene, CDR1 is WSHSY and CDR2 is SAAADI.

Comment on this clonotype: One end of the junction is discordant with germline, which a read error may explain. The chain joins TRBV6-6 to TRBJ2-7; TRBD1 is a possible D gene (7 bases). The CDR3 runs to 14 residues. CDR1 MNHNY and CDR2 SVGAGI come from the germline V gene (reference sequence). CDR3 protein: CSSSPTRGQKEQYF. CDR3 in DNA: TGTTCCAGCAGTCCGACTAGGGGACAGAAGGAGCAGTACTTC.

The V gene is TRBV5-4, the J gene TRBJ2-3; D not certain. V lost 4 bases to trimming and J lost 1 base, with 10 bases between them. CDR3 length: 14 residues. Germline-derived CDR1 and CDR2 are SGHNT and YYREEE (reference sequence). CDR3 in DNA: TGTGCCAGCAGCCCCCCTATCCGCACAGATACGCAGTATTTT. It codes for CASSPPIRTDTQYF. The complete variable domain, with remaining parts taken from reference TRBV5-4 and TRBJ2-3, reads ETGVTQSPTHLIKTRGQQVTLRCSSQSGHNTVSWYQQALGQGPQFIFQYYREEENGRGNFPPRFSGLQFPNYSSELNVNALELDDSALYLCASSPPIRTDTQYFGPGTRLTVL.

V usage is TRBV6-1 and J usage is TRBJ2-7; 13 bases line up with TRBD2. The germline V gene has CDR1 MNHNS and CDR2 SASEGT. The CDR3 has 15 amino acids. The V gene end was trimmed by 6 bases and the J gene end by 4 bases; junction bases not matched to a gene: 6. The CDR3 loop reads CASRGGLAGLYEQYF. The DNA for the CDR3 is TGTGCCAGCAGAGGGGGACTAGCGGGGCTTTACGAGCAGTACTTC.

This CDR3 reads CASSLIGHSGANVLTF. In DNA, the CDR3 is TGTGCCAGCAGCTTGATCGGACACTCTGGGGCCAACGTCCTGACTTTC. This sequence joins TRBV5-4 and TRBJ2-6; perhaps TRBD1 as D (5 bases). Germline loops: CDR1 SGHNT, CDR2 YYREEE (reference sequence). The ends were cut back, 1 base at V and 0 bases at J, with 8 bases in the middle. The CDR3 consists of 16 residues.

As for this clonotype: A much larger clonotype is one base distant, so this may be a read error. The CDR3 is CARSEALRDFGYTF. Written as DNA, the CDR3 is TGTGCCCGCAGTGAAGCGCTTAGGGACTTTGGCTACACCTTC. V gene TRBV6-1 combines with J gene TRBJ1-2, with D maybe TRBD1 (5 bases). The CDR3 totals 14 residues. Per germline, CDR1 MNHNS and CDR2 SASEGT.

Worth noting for this clonotype: Possible read error: a much larger clone is one base away. The gene calls are TRBV12-3 or TRBV12-4 and TRBJ2-1; D gene ambiguous. Trimming removed 7 bases from V and 5 bases from J, with 9 bases in between. The CDR3 extends over 12 amino acids. The CDR3 here is CASTSNNNEQFF. In DNA form, the CDR3 reads TGTGCCAGCACCTCAAATAACAATGAGCAGTTCTTC.

With respect to this clonotype: With a much larger clone just one base away, this may be a read error. This sequence joins TRBV6-2 or TRBV6-3 and TRBJ2-3, with 12 bases that match TRBD2. Germline-derived CDR1 and CDR2 are MNHEY and SVGEGT. The CDR3 runs 14 residues. In nucleotides, the CDR3 is TGTGCCAGCGGGGCTAGCGGGAGGGGAGATATGCAGTATTTT. It yields the protein CASGASGRGDMQYF.

Worth noting for this clonotype: The CDR3 does not close with the conserved phenylalanine or tryptophan, likely indicating a read error. The chain is built from TRBV29-1 and TRBJ2-1; D is unresolved. The CDR3 has 11 residues. The germline CDR1 and CDR2 sequences are SQVTM and ANQGSEA. The CDR3 region has the DNA TGCGGCGTCTCCTCCTACAATGAGCAGTTCCTC. It is translated as CGVSSYNEQFL.

As to this clonotype: A much larger clone differs by one base, so this may be a read error. The chain combines TRBV6-5 with TRBJ2-6; TRBD1 aligns across 10 bases. The ends lost 10 bases at V and 6 bases at J; junction bases unmatched: 12. Germline CDR1 is MNHEY and CDR2 is SVGAGI. The CDR3 extends over 16 amino acids. DNA of the CDR3: TGTGCCACTGGCGAGGGGACAGGGGAAGAGGCCAACGTCCTGACTTTC. It yields the protein CATGEGTGEEANVLTF.